Given below is one TCR beta chain in context. Its specificity is not known. The CDR3 covers 14 residues. Deletions cut 6 bases from V and 2 bases from J, with 11 bases between. CDR1 MRHNA and CDR2 SNTAGT come from the germline V gene. Data came from immunoSEQ multiplex PCR; TCRdb stores just in-frame clones and leaves some out. The table records millions of clones, 80% to 95% of them present only once. The sample belongs to a study of shared clonotypes between healthy human individuals. Study-wide background: For every donor, three CD4 naive, three CD4 memory, two CD8 naive and one CD8 memory plates were used.

Findings of the study overall: Naive subsets, compared against memory subsets, generally had larger estimated richness values. Naive CD4 clonotypes overlapped across a handful of donors at approximately 5%. The generation probabilities recorded for non-shared clonotypes fell below those of clonotypes shared by all four donors.

The material sequenced was naive CD4+ T cells from PBMCs. Subset given: CD45RA+ positively selected. The rearrangement joins TRBV6-4 to TRBJ1-5; tentative D call: TRBD1 (6 bases). This receptor was identified in a man aged 18 to 30 in good health. Some clones in this sample may be carry-over from other donors' samples. The CDR3 sequence: CASSRGPGNQPQHF. Here the CDR3 DNA reads TGTGCCAGCAGCCGGGGGCCTGGCAATCAGCCCCAGCATTTT.